The sequence of this TCR beta chain was determined in a study of T-cell memory formation after mild COVID-19 listed by TCRdb under 2021. Some background on the complete study: TCR sequence clusters from the two donors were found to be largely donor specific. In two donors, T-cell clones that expanded and contracted after mild COVID-19 were followed by sequencing TCRalpha and TCRbeta repertoires longitudinally. Two young, previously healthy adult volunteers made up the cohort, one male and one female.

Reads for this sample came from an Illumina NovaSeq 6000. cDNA libraries for TCRalpha and TCRbeta were prepared by 5'RACE using constant-segment primers, with sample barcodes and unique molecular identifiers added. RNA was extracted from every sample with Trizol reagent. Amplification of the libraries took two PCR steps, and the second step added a second sample barcode plus Illumina TruSeq adapters. Sequencing of libraries was performed on an Illumina NovaSeq with 2 x 150 bp paired-end reads. The published analysis was carried out like this. The reads were demultiplexed and collapsed into UMI-guided consensus sequences using migec v1.2.7. Using mixcr v2.1.11, UMI consensuses were aligned to TRA and TRB V and J templates and then assembled into clonotypes. Expanded or contracted clonotypes were those called significant by both edgeR and NoisET, with noise models trained on biological replicates. edgeR calls used a false discovery rate-adjusted p below 0.01 and a log2 fold-change threshold of 1. As an exploratory analysis of dynamics, max-normalized trajectories of the 1000 most abundant clonotypes were examined with PCA combined with hierarchical clustering. Separately sequenced CD4+ and CD8+ repertoires were used to assign a CD4 or CD8 phenotype to each responding clone. The public reads were quality trimmed at Q25 with fastp and then assembled into clones with MiXCR by TCRdb, keeping productive beta chains. Each CDR3 protein appears once, grouped with its most common genes and DNA. The V and J calls, along with clone size, are taken from TCRdb and not from the paper's own processing. Across this sample there are about 350,000 distinct CDR3 sequences, with roughly an eighth seen only once. The ten biggest clones cover over 20% of the sample.

Turning to this clonotype: Its specific antigen is unknown. Base-call qualities are not available, and no considerably larger clone is one nucleotide away.

Ficoll-Paque density gradient centrifugation was used to isolate PBMCs. Broader findings and caveats from the paper: The study included only a couple of mild cases, and larger cohorts that include severe cases with pre-infection samples were judged to be necessary. Balanced CD4/CD8 phenotypes were observed for clones contracting from day 15 to 85, whereas a bias towards CD4+ was observed for a second wave of clones expanding from day 15 to 37. SARS-CoV-2 specificity of the second-wave clones peaking on day 37 was not confirmed. Some responding clones were detected in pre-infection memory, which suggested that pre-existing cross-reactive memory T cells had joined the SARS-CoV-2 response. Contracting CD4+ clones were located mainly in the CM and EM memory subsets, whereas CD8+ clones were found to be enriched in EMRA.

The sequencing input was PBMCs or a T cell subset sorted from them (not recorded which). The sequence came from a man between 18 and 29 years old who had mild COVID-19 (a few samples of this study predate the infection). The sample titles of this study are shuffled in the database, so cell type and time point are left out; the donor was told from shared clones.

The DNA sequence is TGTGCCAGCAGTTACCCGGACGCGGGGATGAATTCACCCCTCCACTTT. Translated, this gives CASSYPDAGMNSPLHF. The V and J genes are TRBV6-2 or TRBV6-3 and TRBJ1-6; the D gene remains uncertain. Measured from the cysteine to the phenylalanine, the CDR3 is 16 residues long. The retained sequence is limited to the CDR3, 48 bases, with the frame set at the first base. CDR1 and CDR2 are read off the germline V gene as MNHEY and SVGEGT. Trimming at the junction amounts to 2 bases on V and 7 bases on J, and the germline ends lie 15 bases apart.